Listed below are T cell receptor beta chains from one sample, sequenced in a study of blood T cell repertoires in COVID-19. This table comes from immunoSEQ multiplex PCR, and its TCRdb copy is limited to in-frame clones, with some not included. Of about 270,000 clones detected, more than 70% appear once; the ten largest clones hold roughly 5.7%. Sequencing used peripheral blood. The receptor set was obtained from an older man with acute or convalescent COVID-19. The CDR3 runs from the conserved cysteine through the conserved F or W. Fields, in order: V gene, D gene, CDR3 protein. D genes are given only for firm matches.

v_gene: TRBV2; d_gene: NA; CDR3aa: CASRDSRGRRTQYF
v_gene: TRBV11-2; d_gene: TRBD2; CDR3aa: CASRTGLAGAAGTGELFF
v_gene: TRBV5-1; d_gene: TRBD1; CDR3aa: CASSLVAGGPQETQYF
v_gene: TRBV2; d_gene: TRBD2; CDR3aa: CASSGSGGMAQYF
v_gene: TRBV7-2; d_gene: NA; CDR3aa: CASSLPGGPNTEAFF
v_gene: TRBV27; d_gene: NA; CDR3aa: CASRKQRADQETQYF
v_gene: TRBV6-5; d_gene: NA; CDR3aa: CASSYGRTAYEQYF
v_gene: TRBV7-9; d_gene: NA; CDR3aa: CASSPSGANVLTF
v_gene: TRBV5-1; d_gene: TRBD1; CDR3aa: CASSLSGTGGILLSEQYF
v_gene: TRBV5-1; d_gene: NA; CDR3aa: CASSPTVGGSNSPLHF
v_gene: TRBV10-3; d_gene: TRBD2; CDR3aa: CAISLAGEGYNEQFF
v_gene: TRBV25-1; d_gene: TRBD2; CDR3aa: CASSSQPGLAEYNEQFF
v_gene: TRBV5-1; d_gene: TRBD1; CDR3aa: CASSLASGGNTEAFF
v_gene: TRBV28; d_gene: TRBD2; CDR3aa: CASRAGANYEQYF
v_gene: TRBV12-5; d_gene: NA; CDR3aa: CASAKYNEQFF
v_gene: TRBV29-1; d_gene: TRBD1; CDR3aa: CSVGRTGNYGYTF
v_gene: TRBV2; d_gene: NA; CDR3aa: CASRNSGVETQYF
v_gene: TRBV29-1; d_gene: NA; CDR3aa: CSVEEVGGGSYEQFF
v_gene: TRBV7-9; d_gene: NA; CDR3aa: CASSPGFSYEQYF
v_gene: TRBV6-4; d_gene: NA; CDR3aa: CAGGFHQPQHF
v_gene: TRBV3-1/TRBV3-2; d_gene: NA; CDR3aa: CASSQDQRGTGELFF
v_gene: TRBV27; d_gene: TRBD1; CDR3aa: CASSLSGGFYEQYF
v_gene: TRBV30; d_gene: NA; CDR3aa: CAWSGLDEQFF
v_gene: TRBV29-1; d_gene: TRBD1; CDR3aa: CSVAVPGQGFHEQYF
v_gene: TRBV28; d_gene: NA; CDR3aa: CASSLRGTGNTIYF
v_gene: TRBV5-8; d_gene: TRBD1; CDR3aa: CASRNLGTDRPQHF
v_gene: TRBV21-1; d_gene: NA; CDR3aa: CASTGGTGIYGYTF
v_gene: TRBV6-5; d_gene: NA; CDR3aa: CASSQGWTEAFF
v_gene: TRBV7-9; d_gene: NA; CDR3aa: CASSPLAGEKLFF
v_gene: TRBV28; d_gene: NA; CDR3aa: CATDPPGSYEQYF
v_gene: TRBV18; d_gene: TRBD2; CDR3aa: CASSPRGGSSYEQYF
v_gene: TRBV7-2; d_gene: TRBD2; CDR3aa: CASSWGTSDSLEQFF
v_gene: TRBV2; d_gene: NA; CDR3aa: CASSWIQGRNAYNEQFF
v_gene: TRBV29-1; d_gene: NA; CDR3aa: CSSSGALIYNEQFF
v_gene: TRBV9; d_gene: TRBD1; CDR3aa: CASSFSPGTGGTGELFF
v_gene: TRBV27; d_gene: TRBD2; CDR3aa: CASSLGGRAGDTQYF
v_gene: TRBV5-4; d_gene: NA; CDR3aa: CASSPKGATEAFF
v_gene: TRBV5-6; d_gene: NA; CDR3aa: CASSLFGGSNQPQHF
v_gene: TRBV7-9; d_gene: TRBD1; CDR3aa: CASSALRQGPTRETQYF
v_gene: TRBV5-1; d_gene: TRBD1; CDR3aa: CASSPTPDRVETQYF
v_gene: TRBV7-2; d_gene: TRBD1; CDR3aa: CASSPGQGISYNEQFF
v_gene: TRBV29-1; d_gene: TRBD1; CDR3aa: CSVELGQGGPNEKLFF
v_gene: TRBV10-3; d_gene: TRBD1; CDR3aa: CAISRQGGDGELFF
v_gene: TRBV28; d_gene: NA; CDR3aa: CASSAPVGADDYGYTF
v_gene: TRBV28; d_gene: NA; CDR3aa: CASSPTGVPNEKLFF
v_gene: TRBV6-5; d_gene: NA; CDR3aa: CASRTEQAGELFF
v_gene: TRBV7-2; d_gene: TRBD1; CDR3aa: CASSIQGAGNEKLFF
v_gene: TRBV5-8; d_gene: NA; CDR3aa: CASSLARYYEQYF
v_gene: TRBV7-9; d_gene: NA; CDR3aa: CASTDQAGGTEAFF
v_gene: TRBV5-4; d_gene: NA; CDR3aa: CASSPGGLNTGELFF
v_gene: TRBV9; d_gene: TRBD1; CDR3aa: CASSKGQVTNTGELFF
v_gene: TRBV5-6; d_gene: TRBD1; CDR3aa: CASRLQGPNYEQYF
v_gene: TRBV10-3; d_gene: TRBD1; CDR3aa: CAISAGQGPQETQYF
v_gene: TRBV19; d_gene: NA; CDR3aa: CASSFGLGTEAFF